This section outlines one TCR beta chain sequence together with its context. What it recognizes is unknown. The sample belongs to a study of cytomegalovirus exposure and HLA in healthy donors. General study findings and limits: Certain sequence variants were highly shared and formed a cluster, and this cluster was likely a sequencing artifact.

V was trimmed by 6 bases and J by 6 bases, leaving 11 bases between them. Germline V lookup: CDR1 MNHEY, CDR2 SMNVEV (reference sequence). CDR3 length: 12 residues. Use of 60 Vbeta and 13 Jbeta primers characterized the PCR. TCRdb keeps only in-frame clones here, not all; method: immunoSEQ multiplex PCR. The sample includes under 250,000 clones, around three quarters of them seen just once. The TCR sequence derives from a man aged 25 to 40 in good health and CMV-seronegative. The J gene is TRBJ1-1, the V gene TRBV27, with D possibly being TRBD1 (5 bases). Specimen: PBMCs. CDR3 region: CASRSGHAEAFF. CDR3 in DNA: TGTGCCAGCAGATCAGGGCACGCTGAAGCTTTCTTT.